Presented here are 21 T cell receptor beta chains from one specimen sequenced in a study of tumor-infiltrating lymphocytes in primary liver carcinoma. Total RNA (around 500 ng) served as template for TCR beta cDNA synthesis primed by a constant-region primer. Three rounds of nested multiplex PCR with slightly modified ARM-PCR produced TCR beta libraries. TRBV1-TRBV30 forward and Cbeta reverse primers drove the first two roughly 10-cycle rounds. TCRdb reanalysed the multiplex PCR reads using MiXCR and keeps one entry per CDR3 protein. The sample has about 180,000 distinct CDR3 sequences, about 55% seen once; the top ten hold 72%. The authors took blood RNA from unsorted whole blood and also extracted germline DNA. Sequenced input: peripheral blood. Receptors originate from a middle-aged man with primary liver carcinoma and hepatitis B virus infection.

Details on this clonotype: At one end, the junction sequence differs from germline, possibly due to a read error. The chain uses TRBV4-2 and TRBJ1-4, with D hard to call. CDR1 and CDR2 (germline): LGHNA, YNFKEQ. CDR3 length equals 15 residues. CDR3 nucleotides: TGTGCCAGCGGCCAGAACTGGGAGCTCATGAAAAAACTGTTTTTT. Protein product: CASGQNWELMKKLFF.

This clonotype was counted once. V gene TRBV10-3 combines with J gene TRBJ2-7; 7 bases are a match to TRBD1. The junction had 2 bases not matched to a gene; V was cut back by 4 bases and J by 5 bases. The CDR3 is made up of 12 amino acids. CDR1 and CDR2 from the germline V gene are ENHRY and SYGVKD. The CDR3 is CAISVDRDEQYF. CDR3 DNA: TGTGCCATCAGTGTCGACAGGGACGAGCAGTACTTC.

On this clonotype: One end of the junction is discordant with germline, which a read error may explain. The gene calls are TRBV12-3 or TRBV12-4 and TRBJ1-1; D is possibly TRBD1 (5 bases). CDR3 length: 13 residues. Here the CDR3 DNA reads TGTGCCAACAGTTTAGCGAGGGGACCTGAAGCTTTCTTT. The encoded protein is CANSLARGPEAFF.

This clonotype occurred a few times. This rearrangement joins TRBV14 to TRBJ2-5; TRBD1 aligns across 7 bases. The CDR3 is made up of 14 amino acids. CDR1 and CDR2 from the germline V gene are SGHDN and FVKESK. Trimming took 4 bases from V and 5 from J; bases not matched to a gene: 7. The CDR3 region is CASSPTGILETQYF. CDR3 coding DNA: TGTGCCAGCAGCCCGACAGGGATTTTGGAGACCCAGTACTTC.

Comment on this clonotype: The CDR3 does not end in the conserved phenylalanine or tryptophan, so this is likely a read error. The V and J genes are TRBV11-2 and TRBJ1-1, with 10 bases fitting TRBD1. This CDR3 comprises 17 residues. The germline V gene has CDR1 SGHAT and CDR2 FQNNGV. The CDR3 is CASSRMGGQGFGTEAFL. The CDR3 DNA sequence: TGTGCTAGCAGCCGAATGGGGGGACAGGGGTTCGGCACTGAAGCTTTCCTT.

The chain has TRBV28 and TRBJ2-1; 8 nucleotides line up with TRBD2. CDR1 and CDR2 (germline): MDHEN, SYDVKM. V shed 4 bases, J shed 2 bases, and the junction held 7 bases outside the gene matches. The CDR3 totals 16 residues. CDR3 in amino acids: CASSSPLAGTYNEQFF. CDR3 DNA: TGTGCCAGCAGTTCGCCTCTAGCGGGTACCTACAATGAGCAGTTCTTC.

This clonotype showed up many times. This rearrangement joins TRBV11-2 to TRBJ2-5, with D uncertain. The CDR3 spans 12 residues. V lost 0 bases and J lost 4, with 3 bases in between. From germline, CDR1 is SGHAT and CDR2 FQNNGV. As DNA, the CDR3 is TGTGCCAGCAGCTTAGATAGAGAGACCCAGTACTTC. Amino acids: CASSLDRETQYF. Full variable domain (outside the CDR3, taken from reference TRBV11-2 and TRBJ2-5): EAGVAQSPRYKIIEKRQSVAFWCNPISGHATLYWYQQILGQGPKLLIQFQNNGVVDDSQLPKDRFSAERLKGVDSTLKIQPAKLEDSAVYLCASSLDRETQYFGPGTRLLVL.

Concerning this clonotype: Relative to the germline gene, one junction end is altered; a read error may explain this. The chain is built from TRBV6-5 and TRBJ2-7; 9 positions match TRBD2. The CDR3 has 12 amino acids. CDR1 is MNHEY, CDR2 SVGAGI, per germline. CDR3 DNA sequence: TGTGTCAGCAAGGGACTAGCCGGCGAGCAGTACTTC. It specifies CVSKGLAGEQYF.

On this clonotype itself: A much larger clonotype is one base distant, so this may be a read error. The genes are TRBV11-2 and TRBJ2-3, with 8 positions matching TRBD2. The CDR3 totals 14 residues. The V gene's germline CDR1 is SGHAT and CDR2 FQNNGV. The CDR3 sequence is CASSLNSREDTRYF. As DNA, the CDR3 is TGTGCCAGCAGCTTAAATTCGCGGGAGGATACGCGGTATTTT. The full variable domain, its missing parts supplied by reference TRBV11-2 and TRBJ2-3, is EAGVAQSPRYKIIEKRQSVAFWCNPISGHATLYWYQQILGQGPKLLIQFQNNGVVDDSQLPKDRFSAERLKGVDSTLKIQPAKLEDSAVYLCASSLNSREDTRYFGPGTRLTVL.

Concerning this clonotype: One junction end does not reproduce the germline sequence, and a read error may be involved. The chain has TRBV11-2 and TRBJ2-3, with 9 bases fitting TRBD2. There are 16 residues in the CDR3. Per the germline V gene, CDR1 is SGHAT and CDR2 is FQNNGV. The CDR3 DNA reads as TGTGTCAGCATTCCCCCGACTAGCGGCAGCACAGATACGCAGTATTTT. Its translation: CVSIPPTSGSTDTQYF. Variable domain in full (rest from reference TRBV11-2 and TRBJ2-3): EAGVAQSPRYKIIEKRQSVAFWCNPISGHATLYWYQQILGQGPKLLIQFQNNGVVDDSQLPKDRFSAERLKGVDSTLKIQPAKLEDSAVYLCVSIPPTSGSTDTQYFGPGTRLTVL.

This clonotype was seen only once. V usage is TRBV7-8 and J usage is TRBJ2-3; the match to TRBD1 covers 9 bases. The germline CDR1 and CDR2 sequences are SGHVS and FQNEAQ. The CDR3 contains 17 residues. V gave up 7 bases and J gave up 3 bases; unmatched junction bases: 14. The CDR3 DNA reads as TGTGCCAGCATCCCCCTCCGACAGGGGGTGGAGACAGATACGCAGTATTTT. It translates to CASIPLRQGVETDTQYF.

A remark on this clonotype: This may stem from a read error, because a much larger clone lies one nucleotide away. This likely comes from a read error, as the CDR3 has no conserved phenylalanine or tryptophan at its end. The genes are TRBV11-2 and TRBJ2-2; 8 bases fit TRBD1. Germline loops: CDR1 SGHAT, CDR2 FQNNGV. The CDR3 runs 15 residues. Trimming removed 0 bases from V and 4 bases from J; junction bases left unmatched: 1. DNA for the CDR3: TGTGCCAGCAGCTTAGACAGGGGGCGCACCGGGGAGCTGTTTTCT. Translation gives CASSLDRGRTGELFS.

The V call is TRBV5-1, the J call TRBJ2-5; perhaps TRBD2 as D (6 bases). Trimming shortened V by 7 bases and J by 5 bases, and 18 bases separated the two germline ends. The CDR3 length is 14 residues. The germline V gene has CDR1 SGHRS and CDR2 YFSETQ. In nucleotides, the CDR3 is TGCGCCAGCCACTCAGGAGGGAGGACGGAGACCCAGTACTTC. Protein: CASHSGGRTETQYF.

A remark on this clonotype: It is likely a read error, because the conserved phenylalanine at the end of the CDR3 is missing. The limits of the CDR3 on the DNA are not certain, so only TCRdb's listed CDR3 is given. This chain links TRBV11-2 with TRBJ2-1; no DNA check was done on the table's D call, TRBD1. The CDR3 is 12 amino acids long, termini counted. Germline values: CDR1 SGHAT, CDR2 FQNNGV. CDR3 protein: CASSLGVPGEFL.

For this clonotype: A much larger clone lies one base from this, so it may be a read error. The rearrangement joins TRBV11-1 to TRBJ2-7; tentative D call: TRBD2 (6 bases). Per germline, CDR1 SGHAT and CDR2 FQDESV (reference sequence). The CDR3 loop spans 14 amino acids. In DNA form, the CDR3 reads TGTGCCAACAGCTCCGAGGCGGCGGGGTACGAGCAGTACTTC. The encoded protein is CANSSEAAGYEQYF.

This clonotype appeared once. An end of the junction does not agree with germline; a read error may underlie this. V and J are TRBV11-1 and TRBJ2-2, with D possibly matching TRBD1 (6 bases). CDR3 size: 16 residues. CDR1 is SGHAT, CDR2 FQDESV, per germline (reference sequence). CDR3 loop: CASCLKRQANTGELFF. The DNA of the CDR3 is TGTGCCAGCTGCTTAAAACGACAGGCGAACACCGGGGAGCTCTTTTTT.

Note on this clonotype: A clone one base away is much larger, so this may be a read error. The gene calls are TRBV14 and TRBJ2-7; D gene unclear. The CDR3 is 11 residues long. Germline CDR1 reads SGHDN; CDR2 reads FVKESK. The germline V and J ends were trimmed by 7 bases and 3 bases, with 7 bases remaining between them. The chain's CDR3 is CASIQSYEQYF. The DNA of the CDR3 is TGTGCCAGCATCCAGAGCTACGAGCAGTACTTC.

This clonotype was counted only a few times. CDR3 protein: CAWSAIAGAYNEQFF. The CDR3 DNA is TGTGCCTGGAGTGCTATAGCGGGAGCATACAATGAGCAGTTCTTC. The chain joins TRBV30 to TRBJ2-1; TRBD2 matches 9 bases. CDR1 is GTSNPN and CDR2 is SVGIG in the germline V gene (reference sequence). With V trimmed by 1 base and J by 4 bases, 5 bases remained unmatched. The CDR3 has 15 amino acids. Drawing the rest from reference TRBV30 and TRBJ2-1, the complete variable domain is SQTIHQWPATLVQPVGSPLSLECTVEGTSNPNLYWYRQAAGRGLQLLFYSVGIGQISSEVPQNLSASRPQDRQFILSSKKLLLSDSGFYLCAWSAIAGAYNEQFFGPGTRLTVL.

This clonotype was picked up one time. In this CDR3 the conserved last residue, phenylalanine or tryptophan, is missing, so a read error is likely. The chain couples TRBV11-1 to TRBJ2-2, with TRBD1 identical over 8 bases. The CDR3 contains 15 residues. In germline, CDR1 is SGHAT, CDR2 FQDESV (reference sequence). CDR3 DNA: TGTGCTAGCAGAGCAGGGGGCCTGAACACCGGGGAGCTGTTTTCT. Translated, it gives CASRAGGLNTGELFS.

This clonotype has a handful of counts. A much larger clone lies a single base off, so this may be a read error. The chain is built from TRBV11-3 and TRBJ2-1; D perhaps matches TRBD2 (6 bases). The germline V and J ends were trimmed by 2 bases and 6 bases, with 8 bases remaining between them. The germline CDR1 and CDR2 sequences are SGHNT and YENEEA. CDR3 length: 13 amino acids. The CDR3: CASSLRGSNEQFF. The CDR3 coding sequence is TGTGCCAGCAGCTTACGGGGGAGCAATGAGCAGTTCTTC.

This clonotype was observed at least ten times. The chain's CDR3 is CASSPWALHEQYF. As DNA, the CDR3 is TGTGCCAGCAGCCCTTGGGCCTTGCACGAGCAGTACTTC. The chain employs TRBV11-2 and TRBJ2-7; D is ambiguous. V was trimmed by 5 bases and J by 5 bases, leaving 13 bases between them. Per germline, CDR1 SGHAT and CDR2 FQNNGV. CDR3 size: 13 residues.